This T cell receptor beta chain comes out of a study of blood T cells in healthy people across ages. This clonotype was seen just once. The use of a sample-barcoded 5' primer and a J-beta primer mix characterized a second PCR of 7 to 11 cycles. TCRdb analysed the 5' RACE reads with MiXCR anew, one entry per CDR3 protein. The table records about 580,000 distinct CDR3 sequences, under 55% of them present only once. In germline, CDR1 is SGHDT, CDR2 YYEEEE. V lost 4 bases, J lost 4 bases, and 17 bases lay in between. The CDR3 runs 16 residues. The sample consisted of blood. The chain employs TRBV5-6 and TRBJ2-2; possible D gene TRBD1, 6 bases. The sequence was collected from a man older than 75 in good health. The CDR3 region is CASSHHAGALTGELFF. The CDR3 DNA reads TGTGCCAGCAGCCATCATGCAGGGGCCCTCACCGGGGAGCTGTTTTTT. The full variable domain, rest sourced from reference TRBV5-6 and TRBJ2-2, is DAGVTQSPTHLIKTRGQQVTLRCSPKSGHDTVSWYQQALGQGPQFIFQYYEEEERQRGNFPDRFSGHQFPNYSSELNVNALLLGDSALYLCASSHHAGALTGELFFGEGSRLTVL.